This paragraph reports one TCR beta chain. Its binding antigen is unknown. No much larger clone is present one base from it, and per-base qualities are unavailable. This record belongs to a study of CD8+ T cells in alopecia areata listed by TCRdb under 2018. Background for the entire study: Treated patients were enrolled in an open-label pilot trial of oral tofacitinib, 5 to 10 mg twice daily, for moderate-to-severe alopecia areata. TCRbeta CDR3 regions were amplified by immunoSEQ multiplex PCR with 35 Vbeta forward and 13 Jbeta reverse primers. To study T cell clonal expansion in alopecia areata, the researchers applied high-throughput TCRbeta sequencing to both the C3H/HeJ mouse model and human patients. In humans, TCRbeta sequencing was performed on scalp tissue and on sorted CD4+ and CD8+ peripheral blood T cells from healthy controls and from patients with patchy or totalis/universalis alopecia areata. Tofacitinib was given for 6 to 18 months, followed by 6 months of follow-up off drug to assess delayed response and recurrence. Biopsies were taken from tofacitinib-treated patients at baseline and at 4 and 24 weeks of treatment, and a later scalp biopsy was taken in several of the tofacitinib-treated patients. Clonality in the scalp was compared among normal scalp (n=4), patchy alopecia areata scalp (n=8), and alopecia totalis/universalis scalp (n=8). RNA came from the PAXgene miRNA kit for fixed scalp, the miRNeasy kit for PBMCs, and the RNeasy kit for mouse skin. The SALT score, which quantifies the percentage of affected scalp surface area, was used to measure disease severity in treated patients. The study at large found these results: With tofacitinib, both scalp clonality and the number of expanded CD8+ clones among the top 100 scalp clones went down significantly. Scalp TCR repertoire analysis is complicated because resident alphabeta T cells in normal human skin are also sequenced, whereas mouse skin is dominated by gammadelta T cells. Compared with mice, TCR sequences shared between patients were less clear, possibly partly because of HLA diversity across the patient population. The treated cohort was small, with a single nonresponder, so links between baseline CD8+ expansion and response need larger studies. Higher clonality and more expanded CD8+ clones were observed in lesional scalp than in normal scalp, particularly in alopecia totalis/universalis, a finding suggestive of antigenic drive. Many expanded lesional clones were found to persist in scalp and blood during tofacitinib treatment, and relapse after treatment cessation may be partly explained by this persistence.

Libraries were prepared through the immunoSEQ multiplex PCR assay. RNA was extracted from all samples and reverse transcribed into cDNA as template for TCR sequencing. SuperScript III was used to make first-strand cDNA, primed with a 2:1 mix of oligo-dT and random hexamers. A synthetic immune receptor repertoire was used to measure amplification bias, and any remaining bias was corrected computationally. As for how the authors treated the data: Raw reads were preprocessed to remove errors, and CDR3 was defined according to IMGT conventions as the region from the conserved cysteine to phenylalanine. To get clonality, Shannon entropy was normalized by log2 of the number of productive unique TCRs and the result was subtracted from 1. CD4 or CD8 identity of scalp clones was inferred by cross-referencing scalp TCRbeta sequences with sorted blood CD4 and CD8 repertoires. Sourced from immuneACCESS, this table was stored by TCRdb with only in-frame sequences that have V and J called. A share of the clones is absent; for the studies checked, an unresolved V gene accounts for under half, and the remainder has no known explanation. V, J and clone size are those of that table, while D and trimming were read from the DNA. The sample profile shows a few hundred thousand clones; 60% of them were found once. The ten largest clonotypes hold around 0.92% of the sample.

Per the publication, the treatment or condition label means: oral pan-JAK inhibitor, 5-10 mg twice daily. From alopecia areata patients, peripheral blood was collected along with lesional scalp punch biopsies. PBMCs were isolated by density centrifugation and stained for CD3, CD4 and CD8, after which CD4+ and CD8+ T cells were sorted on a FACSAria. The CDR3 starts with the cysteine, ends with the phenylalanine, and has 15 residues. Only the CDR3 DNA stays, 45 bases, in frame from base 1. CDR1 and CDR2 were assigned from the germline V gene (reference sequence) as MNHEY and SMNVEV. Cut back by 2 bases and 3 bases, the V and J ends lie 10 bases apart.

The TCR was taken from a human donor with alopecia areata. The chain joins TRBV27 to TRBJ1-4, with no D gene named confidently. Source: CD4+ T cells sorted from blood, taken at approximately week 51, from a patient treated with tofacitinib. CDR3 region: CASSLIGRSNEKLFF. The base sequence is TGTGCCAGCAGTTTAATAGGGCGGTCTAATGAAAAACTGTTTTTT. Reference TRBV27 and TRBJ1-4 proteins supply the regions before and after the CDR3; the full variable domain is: EAQVTQNPRYLITVTGKKLTVTCSQNMNHEYMSWYRQDPGLGLRQIYYSMNVEVTDKGDVPEGYKVSRKEKRNFPLILESPSPNQTSLYFCASSLIGRSNEKLFFGSGTQLSVL.